The next 22 T cell receptor beta chains were all read from a single sample in a study of a mutant IDH1 vaccine in newly diagnosed glioma. Their antigen targets remain unknown. Produced via immunoSEQ multiplex PCR; TCRdb's table is partial and in-frame only. The sample has over 50,000 clones, more than 80% seen once. Time point in this sample: week 5, during vaccination. What each vaccine dose contained was 300 ug of mutant IDH1 20-mer peptide, accompanied by topical imiquimod. The sample consisted of PBMCs, taken from a glioma patient whose treatment included an IDH1 peptide vaccine. The receptors were sampled from a woman between 35 and 50 years old with glioma.

This clone was detected once. The chain joins TRBV5-4 to TRBJ2-3, with 15 bases fitting TRBD2. The CDR3 is 15 residues long. CDR1 is SGHNT and CDR2 is YYREEE in the germline V gene (reference sequence). Losses at the gene ends were 4 bases for V and 5 bases for J; bases not matched to a gene: 2. The DNA for the CDR3 is TGTGCCAGCAGCGGGGGACTAGCGGGAGGAGATACGCAGTATTTT. The encoded protein is CASSGGLAGGDTQYF.

The rearrangement links TRBV6-1 to TRBJ1-4; no definite D call. Germline values: CDR1 MNHNS, CDR2 SASEGT. The CDR3 is 16 amino acids. Deletions cut 2 bases from V and 5 bases from J, with 15 bases between. CDR3 residues: CASSEFLDGPNEKLFF. For the CDR3, the DNA is TGTGCCAGCAGTGAATTTTTAGACGGCCCGAATGAAAAACTGTTTTTT.

The rearrangement joins TRBV14 to TRBJ1-2; TRBD1 agrees at 8 bases. The germline V gene encodes CDR1 SGHDN and CDR2 FVKESK. The V and J ends lost 4 bases and 3 bases, in that order; junction bases with no gene match: 7. CDR3 length equals 15 residues. CDR3 bases: TGTGCCAGCAGCCCCCACAGGGGGACGGACTATGGCTACACCTTC. Its protein is CASSPHRGTDYGYTF.

The chain has TRBV4-3 and TRBJ2-7; D perhaps matches TRBD2 (7 bases). CDR3 length equals 14 residues. Germline V gene data show CDR1 as LGHNA and CDR2 as YSLEER. Trimming took off 0 bases at V and 6 bases at J, with 12 bases between the two ends. The chain's CDR3 is CASSQERGTPEQYF. For the CDR3, the DNA is TGCGCCAGCAGCCAAGAGCGGGGGACACCCGAGCAGTACTTC.

V usage is TRBV25-1 and J usage is TRBJ1-4; TRBD1 is a possible D gene (5 bases). Germline V gives CDR1 MGHDK, CDR2 SYGVNS. This CDR3 has 12 amino acids. V lost 7 bases and J 4 bases, leaving 7 bases between the germline ends. The CDR3 DNA sequence: TGTGCCAGCAACAGGCATAATGAAAAACTGTTTTTT. It encodes CASNRHNEKLFF.

CDR3 amino acids: CASSAWTDNTEAFF. The CDR3 nucleotides read TGTGCCAGCAGCGCCTGGACAGACAACACTGAAGCTTTCTTT. This sequence joins TRBV7-9 and TRBJ1-1; maybe TRBD1 (6 bases). The V gene lost 5 bases and the J gene lost 2 bases, with 12 bases spanning the gap. The CDR3 has 14 amino acids. Per germline, CDR1 SEHNR and CDR2 FQNEAQ (reference sequence). The full variable domain, completed using reference TRBV7-9 and TRBJ1-1, is DTGVSQNPRHKITKRGQNVTFRCDPISEHNRLYWYRQTLGQGPEFLTYFQNEAQLEKSRLLSDRFSAERPKGSFSTLEIQRTEQGDSAMYLCASSAWTDNTEAFFGQGTRLTVV.

This chain links TRBV5-1 with TRBJ1-2, with a tentative D call TRBD1 (5 bases). Germline-derived CDR1 and CDR2 are SGHRS and YFSETQ. Trimming cost V 4 bases and J 3 bases, with 10 bases left between them. The CDR3 is made up of 13 amino acids. The CDR3 spells CASSLQEYYGYTF. In DNA form, the CDR3 reads TGCGCCAGCAGCCTACAGGAATACTATGGCTACACCTTC.

The chain is built from TRBV30 and TRBJ2-5; 12 bases are shared with TRBD2. Germline V CDR1 and CDR2: GTSNPN, SVGIG (reference sequence). Unmatched junction bases numbered 6, after V lost 2 bases and J lost 2 bases. The CDR3 sequence is 16 residues long. CDR3 amino acids: CAWSHGLAGLQETQYF. The DNA of the CDR3 is TGTGCCTGGAGTCACGGACTAGCGGGACTACAAGAGACCCAGTACTTC.

Here the CDR3 DNA reads TGTGCCAGCAGCTCGGGGGGCGGACACTCTGGGGCCAACGTCCTGACTTTC. This encodes CASSSGGGHSGANVLTF. The gene calls are TRBV7-2 and TRBJ2-6; a possible D gene is TRBD2 (7 bases). V lost 4 bases and J 0 bases, leaving 13 bases between the germline ends. Germline values: CDR1 SGHTA, CDR2 FQGNSA. This CDR3 is built from 17 residues.

The rearrangement uses TRBV2 and TRBJ1-1, with TRBD1 identical over 8 bases. This CDR3 region has 15 residues. The V gene's germline CDR1 is SNHLY and CDR2 FYNNEI. After removal of 6 bases from V and 1 base from J, the junction contained 7 bases not matched to a gene. Here the CDR3 DNA reads TGTGCCAGCAGGTTTTCCGGGACAGGGAACACTGAAGCTTTCTTT. Translation: CASRFSGTGNTEAFF. The entire variable domain, with the rest obtained from reference TRBV2 and TRBJ1-1, is as follows: EPEVTQTPSHQVTQMGQEVILRCVPISNHLYFYWYRQILGQKVEFLVSFYNNEISEKSEIFDDQFSVERPDGSNFTLKIRSTKLEDSAMYFCASRFSGTGNTEAFFGQGTRLTVV.

This chain connects TRBV2 to TRBJ1-2; TRBD1 matches at 9 bases. CDR3 size: 14 residues. Germline trimming cut 8 bases from V and 6 bases from J; bases unmatched to any gene: 10. Germline V gene data show CDR1 as SNHLY and CDR2 as FYNNEI. The CDR3 here is CASGATGGADGYTF. DNA of the CDR3: TGTGCCAGCGGCGCTACAGGGGGCGCGGATGGCTACACCTTC. Complete variable domain (other parts from reference TRBV2 and TRBJ1-2): EPEVTQTPSHQVTQMGQEVILRCVPISNHLYFYWYRQILGQKVEFLVSFYNNEISEKSEIFDDQFSVERPDGSNFTLKIRSTKLEDSAMYFCASGATGGADGYTFGSGTRLTVV.

This clone occurred once. The chain couples TRBV2 to TRBJ2-5; unclear D gene. The CDR3 consists of 12 residues. V lost 6 bases and J lost 5, with 10 bases in between. Germline CDR1 reads SNHLY; CDR2 reads FYNNEI. The CDR3 DNA reads TGTGCCAGCAGCAAAAACCGGGAGACCCAGTACTTC. Encoded protein: CASSKNRETQYF.

This rearrangement joins TRBV4-1 to TRBJ2-3; TRBD2 aligns across 12 bases. Germline lookup yields CDR1 MGHRA and CDR2 YSYEKL. The CDR3 sequence is 15 residues long. V lost 2 bases, J lost 3 bases, and 0 bases stayed unmatched. CDR3 sequence: CASSQLAGGTDTQYF. The DNA of the CDR3 is TGCGCCAGCAGCCAACTAGCGGGAGGGACAGATACGCAGTATTTT.

This clone is a singleton in its sample. The J gene is TRBJ2-7, the V gene TRBV15, with 7 nucleotides matching TRBD1. The V and J ends lost 4 bases and 4 bases, in that order; junction bases with no gene match: 10. CDR3 length equals 15 residues. CDR1 LNHNV and CDR2 YYDKDF come from the germline V gene (reference sequence). CDR3 DNA sequence: TGTGCCACCAGCAACTACAGGGGCTTAAGGTACGAGCAGTACTTC. This gives the protein CATSNYRGLRYEQYF.

This clone showed up just a few times. The gene calls are TRBV18 and TRBJ2-1, with D uncertain. V was clipped by 3 bases and J by 4 bases, with 7 bases between them. Germline V lookup: CDR1 KGHSH, CDR2 LQKENI. CDR3 length: 13 amino acids. CDR3 nucleotide sequence: TGTGCCAGCTCACCTGGAGTATACAATGAGCAGTTCTTC. Its protein is CASSPGVYNEQFF.

The CDR3 is CASSSRTGAGELFF. The CDR3 bases are TGCGCCAGCAGCTCCAGGACAGGGGCTGGGGAGCTGTTTTTT. J is TRBJ2-2 and V is TRBV5-1; 9 bases are a match to TRBD1. The CDR3 runs 14 residues. Per germline, CDR1 SGHRS and CDR2 YFSETQ. The J segment lost 8 bases and the V segment lost 3 bases, leaving 5 bases of the junction unmatched.

The V and J genes are TRBV7-9 and TRBJ1-1; D gene uncertain. With 0 bases removed from V and 1 base from J, the gap between germline ends came to 6 bases. This CDR3 is built from 14 residues. CDR1 is SEHNR and CDR2 is FQNEAQ in the germline V gene (reference sequence). The CDR3 sequence: CASSLASRNTEAFF. For the CDR3, the DNA is TGTGCCAGCAGCTTAGCGAGCAGGAACACTGAAGCTTTCTTT.

This chain uses TRBV5-1 with TRBJ1-2; tentatively, D is TRBD1 (5 bases). V lost 4 bases to trimming and J lost 4 bases, with 14 bases between them. There are 14 residues in the CDR3. CDR1 is SGHRS and CDR2 is YFSETQ in the germline V gene. CDR3 region: CASSPAGTIYGYTF. The CDR3 nucleotides are TGCGCCAGCAGCCCAGCCGGGACTATCTATGGCTACACCTTC.

The CDR3 nucleotides read TGTGCCAGCACGACAGGGGTGGGCTATGGCTACACCTTC. This codes for CASTTGVGYGYTF. The rearrangement uses TRBV6-5 and TRBJ1-2; 8 nucleotides align to TRBD1. V shed 7 bases and J 4 bases; nucleotides not matched to a gene: 5. CDR1 and CDR2 (germline): MNHEY, SVGAGI. This CDR3 region has 13 residues.

The CDR3 here is CSVEGTGYYGYTF. The CDR3 coding sequence is TGCAGCGTTGAAGGAACAGGGTACTATGGCTACACCTTC. V usage is TRBV29-1 and J usage is TRBJ1-2, with D perhaps matching TRBD1 (6 bases). The CDR3 is made up of 13 amino acids. Per the germline V gene, CDR1 is SQVTM and CDR2 is ANQGSEA. V lost 1 base, J lost 3 bases, and 9 bases lay in between. Complete variable domain (other parts from reference TRBV29-1 and TRBJ1-2): SAVISQKPSRDICQRGTSLTIQCQVDSQVTMMFWYRQQPGQSLTLIATANQGSEATYESGFVIDKFPISRPNLTFSTLTVSNMSPEDSSIYLCSVEGTGYYGYTFGSGTRLTVV.

This clone turned up a few times. The chain employs TRBV6-1 and TRBJ2-5; 12 bases line up with TRBD1. V dropped 4 bases and J dropped 2; count of bases not matched to a gene: 2. The length of the CDR3 is 15 residues. Germline assignment: CDR1 MNHNS and CDR2 SASEGT. The CDR3 DNA reads as TGTGCCAGCAGTGCGGGACAGGGGGCACAAGAGACCCAGTACTTC. Residues: CASSAGQGAQETQYF.

This chain links TRBV14 with TRBJ2-1; 13 bases map to TRBD2. The CDR3 spans 15 residues. The germline gives CDR1 SGHDN, CDR2 FVKESK. Germline trimming cut 4 bases from V and 4 bases from J; bases unmatched to any gene: 1. CDR3 in DNA: TGTGCCAGCAGCCGACTAGCGGGGGGTTACAATGAGCAGTTCTTC. Protein sequence: CASSRLAGGYNEQFF.